This T cell receptor beta chain was identified in a study of blood T cell repertoires in COVID-19. Study overall: Acute-phase and convalescent COVID-19 samples originated in the United States, Italy and Spain.

Seattle cases were enrolled at active infection and followed longitudinally. Original methodology: Reference gene primer amplification gave nucleated cell count estimates. The protocol was immunoSEQ multiplex PCR, while the TCRdb copy is restricted to in-frame clones and leaves out a portion. That table supplies the V and J calls and clone size; D and trimming were determined from the DNA. The sample has about 160,000 clones, around 83% seen once. Sequencing used peripheral blood. This clonotype was obtained from a woman between 50 and 59 years old with COVID-19, enrolled during active disease.

This CDR3 is CASSYSIWTGTDTQYF. For the CDR3, the DNA is TGTGCCAGCAGTTACTCGATTTGGACAGGCACAGATACGCAGTATTTT. V is TRBV6-5 and J is TRBJ2-3, with D possibly matching TRBD1 (6 bases). The V gene's germline CDR1 is MNHEY and CDR2 SVGAGI. Trimming removed 0 bases at V and 1 base at J, with 11 bases between. The length of the CDR3 is 16 residues.